This TCR beta chain appears in the sequencing data of a study of beta chain features in type 1 diabetes. General observations from the study: For Type 1 diabetes patients, all four CD4+ subsets carried TCRB CDR3s that were moderately but significantly shorter.

The CDR3 loop spans 14 amino acids. V dropped 1 base and J dropped 4 bases, with 12 bases sitting between them. Per the germline V gene, CDR1 is SGHRS and CDR2 is YFSETQ. Every bit of the isolated RNA underwent reverse transcription, so sequencing read expressed TCRB transcripts. The method was immunoSEQ multiplex PCR; TCRdb's version includes in-frame clones alone and lacks a portion of them. The sample has fewer than 30,000 clones, roughly two thirds seen once; the top ten hold around 4%. CD4+ naive, central memory, regulatory and stem cell-like memory subsets were isolated by sorting on CD45RO/CCR7/CD25/CD127/CD95/CD27. Sorted populations all exceeded 98% purity. About this clone itself: Its specificity is not known.

Specimen: Tregs from blood. This receptor was taken from a man between 18 and 35 years old with type 1 diabetes. The chain is built from TRBV5-1 and TRBJ2-7; D possibly corresponds to TRBD1 (6 bases). CDR3 in amino acids: CASSLSARGYEQYF. For the CDR3, the DNA is TGCGCCAGCAGCTTGTCGGCCAGGGGATACGAGCAGTACTTC.